This note documents a single T cell receptor beta chain sequence. Its target is unknown. This specimen belongs to a study of cytomegalovirus exposure and HLA in healthy donors. Overall study findings and caveats: Within an earlier analysis, most TCR beta V segments proved productive either about 90% or about 30% of the time.

The ends were cut back, 4 bases at V and 4 bases at J, with 22 bases in the middle. Germline loops: CDR1 LGHNA, CDR2 YNFKEQ. The CDR3 spans 17 residues. 60 Vbeta and 13 Jbeta primers were used in PCR. Produced via immunoSEQ multiplex PCR; TCRdb's table is partial and in-frame only. The data hold more than 30,000 clones, with 74% observed a single time. The genes are TRBV4-2 and TRBJ2-5; D might be TRBD1 (6 bases). The sequence was obtained from a man aged 25 to 45 in good health and CMV-seronegative. Sequenced sample: PBMCs. The DNA of the CDR3 is TGTGCCAGCAGCCCAAACCCAAGCCAGGTGACAGGAGAGACCCAGTACTTC. It yields the protein CASSPNPSQVTGETQYF.